What follows is one T cell receptor (beta chain) and its context. Its antigen is as yet unknown. The record originates from a study of blood T cells in healthy people across ages. Regarding the study as a whole: Long-lived and aged donors differed, with more naive CD4+ cells and higher diversity in the long-lived.

CDR3 length equals 15 residues. Trimming took 1 base from V and 3 from J, leaving 10 bases between them. The germline gives CDR1 SGHTA, CDR2 FQGNSA. Primed by a sample-barcoded 5' primer and a J-beta primer mix, a second PCR proceeded for 7 to 11 cycles. Each cDNA molecule received a tag from a template-switch adaptor that had 12 random nucleotides. TCRdb fed the 5' RACE reads into MiXCR, producing one record per CDR3 protein. The sample records more than 700,000 distinct CDR3 sequences, less than 60% being singletons. The sequenced material came from blood. The V and J genes are TRBV7-2 and TRBJ2-4, with D perhaps TRBD1 (6 bases). The TCR was taken from a man at least 80 years old in good health. The CDR3 coding sequence is TGTGCCAGCAGCTTAGGTGGGGGCGGCAAAAACATTCAGTACTTC. Its protein product is CASSLGGGGKNIQYF.